The 3 T cell receptor beta chains reported below all come from one sample, sequenced in a study of T cells in Graves' hyperthyroidism and ophthalmopathy (dated by TCRdb to between 2017 and 2020). Libraries were made using multiplex PCR. Instrument on record: Illumina HiSeq 2000. The TCR beta CDR3 regions were amplified from the RNA transcripts. For the first round of RT-PCR on the TCR CDR3, the HTBI primer set was used together with the Qiagen OneStep RT-PCR kit. TCRdb's own reprocessing of the public reads used fastp at Q25 and MiXCR and kept productive beta chains. When rows share a CDR3 protein, they turn into one entry using the most common DNA and genes. The sample table contains some 720,000 distinct CDR3 sequences; only one count was recorded for about 15% of them. The top ten clones comprise over 7.5% of the sample. The specimen sequenced was blood. The receptor source for this set is a man younger than 35 with Graves' hyperthyroidism.

The rearrangement links TRBV20-1 to TRBJ1-3, with TRBD1 identical over 8 bases. Looked up from germline, CDR1 is DFQATT and CDR2 is SNEGSKA (reference sequence). V lost 0 bases, J lost 1 base, and 2 bases stayed unmatched. The CDR3 totals 15 residues. CDR3 sequence (DNA): TGCAGTGCTAGAGATCAGGGGGCGTCTGGAAACACCATATATTTT. Amino acids: CSARDQGASGNTIYF.

This clonotype was seen ten or more times. V is TRBV28 and J is TRBJ2-5; D tentatively fits TRBD1 or TRBD2 (5 bases each). Deletions cut 5 bases from V and 3 bases from J, with 13 bases between. There are 14 residues in the CDR3. Germline V gene lookup returns CDR1 MDHEN and CDR2 SYDVKM. As DNA, the CDR3 is TGTGCCAGCAGTACCACGGTGGGGGAAGAGACCCAGTACTTC. Protein product: CASSTTVGEETQYF.

This clonotype was counted a few times. The gene calls are TRBV6-6 and TRBJ2-3; no clear D gene. This CDR3 has 12 amino acids. The germline V gene encodes CDR1 MNHNY and CDR2 SVGAGI (reference sequence). Between the trimmed V and J ends, which lost 0 bases and 5 bases, there was a span of 3 bases. The CDR3 nucleotides are TGTGCCAGCAGTTACTCAAGAGATACGCAGTATTTT. Its translation: CASSYSRDTQYF.